The entry that follows covers one T cell receptor beta chain sequence. Its antigen is currently unknown. The CDR3 runs to 18 residues. V lost 1 base to trimming and J lost 3 bases; unmatched junction nucleotides: 8. CDR1 is SGHVS and CDR2 is FQNEAQ in the germline V gene. The method was immunoSEQ multiplex PCR; TCRdb's version includes in-frame clones alone and lacks a portion of them. This table has almost 70,000 clones, over 90% appearing once. The data originate from a study of cytomegalovirus exposure and HLA in healthy donors. General study findings and limits: Reported results showed that the classifier diagnosed cytomegalovirus status with high specificity and sensitivity. According to a later analysis, TCR clusters from the first cohort tended to co-occur in the 100 to 150 validation repertoires. Overall, around 160 TCR beta chains were annotated as cytomegalovirus-associated.

This clonotype was obtained from a young woman in good health and CMV-seropositive. Material for sequencing was PBMCs. V usage is TRBV7-8 and J usage is TRBJ2-3; 12 bases agree with TRBD2. The CDR3 region has the DNA TGTGCCAGCAGCTTAGAAATAGGACTAGCGGGATTTACAGATACGCAGTATTTT. Its protein is CASSLEIGLAGFTDTQYF.